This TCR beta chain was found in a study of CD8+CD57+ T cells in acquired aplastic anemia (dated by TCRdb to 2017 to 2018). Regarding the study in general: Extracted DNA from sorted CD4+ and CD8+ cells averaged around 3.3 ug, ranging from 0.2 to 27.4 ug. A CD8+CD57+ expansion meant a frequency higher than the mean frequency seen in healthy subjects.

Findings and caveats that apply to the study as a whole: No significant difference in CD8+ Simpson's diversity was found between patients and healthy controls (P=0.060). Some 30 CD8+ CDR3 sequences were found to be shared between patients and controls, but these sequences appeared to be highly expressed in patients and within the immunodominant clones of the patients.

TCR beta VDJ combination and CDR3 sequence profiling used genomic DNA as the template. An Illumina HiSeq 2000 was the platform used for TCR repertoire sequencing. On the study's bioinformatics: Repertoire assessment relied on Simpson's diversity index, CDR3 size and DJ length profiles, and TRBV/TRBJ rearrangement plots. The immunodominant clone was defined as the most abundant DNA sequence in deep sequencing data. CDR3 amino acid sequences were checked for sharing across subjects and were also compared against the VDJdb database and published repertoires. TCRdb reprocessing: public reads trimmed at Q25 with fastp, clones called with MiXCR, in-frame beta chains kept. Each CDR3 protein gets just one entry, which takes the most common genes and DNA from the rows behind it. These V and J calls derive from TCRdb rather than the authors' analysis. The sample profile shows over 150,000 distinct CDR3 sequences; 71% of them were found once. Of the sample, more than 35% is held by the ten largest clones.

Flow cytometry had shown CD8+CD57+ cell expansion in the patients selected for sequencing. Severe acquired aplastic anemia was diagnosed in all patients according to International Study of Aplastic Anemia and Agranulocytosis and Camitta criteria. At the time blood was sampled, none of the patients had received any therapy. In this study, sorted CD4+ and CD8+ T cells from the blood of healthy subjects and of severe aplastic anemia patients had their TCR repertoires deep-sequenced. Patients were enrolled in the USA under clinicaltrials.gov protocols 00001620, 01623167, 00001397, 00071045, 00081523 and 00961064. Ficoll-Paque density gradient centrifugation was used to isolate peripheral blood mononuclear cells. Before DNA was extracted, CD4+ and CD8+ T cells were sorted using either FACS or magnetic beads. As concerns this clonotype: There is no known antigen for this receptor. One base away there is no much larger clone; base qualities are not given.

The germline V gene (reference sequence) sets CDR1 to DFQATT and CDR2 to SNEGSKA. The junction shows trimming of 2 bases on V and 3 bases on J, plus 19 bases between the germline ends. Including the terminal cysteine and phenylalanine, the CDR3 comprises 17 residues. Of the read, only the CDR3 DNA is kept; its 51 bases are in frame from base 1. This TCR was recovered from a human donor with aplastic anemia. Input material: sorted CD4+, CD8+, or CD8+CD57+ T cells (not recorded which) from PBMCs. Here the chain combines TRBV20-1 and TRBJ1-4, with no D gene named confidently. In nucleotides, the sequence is TGCAGTGCTAGACTGGCGCTGGATGGGCAGCCTAATGAAAAACTGTTTTTT. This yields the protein CSARLALDGQPNEKLFF.